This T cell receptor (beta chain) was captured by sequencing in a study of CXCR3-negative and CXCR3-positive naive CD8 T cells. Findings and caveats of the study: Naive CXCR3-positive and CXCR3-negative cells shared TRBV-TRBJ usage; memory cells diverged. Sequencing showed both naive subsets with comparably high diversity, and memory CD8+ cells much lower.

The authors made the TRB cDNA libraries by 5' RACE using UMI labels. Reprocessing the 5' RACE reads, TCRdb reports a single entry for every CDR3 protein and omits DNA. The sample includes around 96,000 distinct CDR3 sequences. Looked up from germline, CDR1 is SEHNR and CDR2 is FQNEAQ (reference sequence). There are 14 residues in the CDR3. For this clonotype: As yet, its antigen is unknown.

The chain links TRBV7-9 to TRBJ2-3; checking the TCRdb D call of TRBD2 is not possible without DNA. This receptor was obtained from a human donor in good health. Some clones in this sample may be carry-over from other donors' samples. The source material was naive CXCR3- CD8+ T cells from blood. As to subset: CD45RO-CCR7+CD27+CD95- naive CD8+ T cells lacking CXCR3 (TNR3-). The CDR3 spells CASSPRTRADTQYF.